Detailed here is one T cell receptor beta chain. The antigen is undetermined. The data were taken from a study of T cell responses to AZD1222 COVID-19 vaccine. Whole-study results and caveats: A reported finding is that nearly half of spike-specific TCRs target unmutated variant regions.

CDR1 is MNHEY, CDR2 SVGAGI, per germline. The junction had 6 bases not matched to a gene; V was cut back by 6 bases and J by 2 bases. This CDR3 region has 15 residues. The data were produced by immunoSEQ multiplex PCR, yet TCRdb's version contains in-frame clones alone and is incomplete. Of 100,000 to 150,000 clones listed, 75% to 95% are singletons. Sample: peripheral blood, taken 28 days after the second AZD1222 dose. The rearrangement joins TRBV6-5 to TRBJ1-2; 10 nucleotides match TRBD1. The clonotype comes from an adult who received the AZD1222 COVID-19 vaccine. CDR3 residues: CASRSGQGKNYGYTF. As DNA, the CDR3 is TGTGCCAGCAGATCGGGACAGGGGAAGAACTATGGCTACACCTTC.